This T cell receptor beta chain came from a study of fetal regulatory T cell absence and autoimmunity. Study-level information: Exocrine pancreas autoimmunity occurred in IPEX patients lacking clinical diabetes. Findings of the study overall: Pancreas TCRs were oligoclonally enriched versus cord blood, some clones over 85-fold. In IPEX, the enrichment was taken to support antigen-driven autoimmunity before birth.

Using immunoSEQ multiplex PCR, the repertoire was profiled, and TCRdb retains in-frame clones only, with some absent. The sample includes around 100,000 clones, 60% to 80% of them seen just once. On this clone: No antigen is known for it.

Trimming removed 3 bases at V and 0 bases at J, with 13 bases between. The CDR3 length is 16 residues. V and J are TRBV5-3 and TRBJ1-5, with D hard to call. TRBV5-3 belongs to the ORF category, with a function that is uncertain. This TCR was sampled from a male donor with IPEX syndrome. Sequencing was done on a sample of pancreas tissue. The CDR3 bases are TGTGCCAGAAGCTCCGTGGAGCCTTATAGCAATCAGCCCCAGCATTTT. Amino acid sequence: CARSSVEPYSNQPQHF.